This TCR beta chain was sequenced in a study of blood T cell repertoires in COVID-19. Study overall: The cDNA or gDNA used as material had been derived from T cells, B-cell-depleted T cells, or PBMCs.

Sequencing was performed with immunoSEQ multiplex PCR; in TCRdb, only in-frame clones are kept and a portion is missing. The sample yields approximately 270,000 clones, approximately 85% seen once. Looked up from germline, CDR1 is LGHNA and CDR2 is YNFKEQ. V was pared by 1 base and J by 8 bases, with 14 bases between. The CDR3 contains 15 residues. The sequence was collected from a woman in her seventies with acute or convalescent COVID-19. The chain recombines TRBV4-2 with TRBJ1-4; D is unclear. The sequencing input was peripheral blood. This chain's CDR3 is CASSQGFTAQEKLFF. CDR3 sequence (DNA): TGTGCCAGCAGCCAAGGGTTTACAGCCCAGGAAAAACTGTTTTTT.